A single sample is the source of the 4 T cell receptor beta chains below, sequenced in a study of cytomegalovirus exposure and HLA in healthy donors. Some clones are missing from TCRdb's copy, which holds only in-frame ones; the method was immunoSEQ multiplex PCR. The table lists tens of thousands of clones, roughly 95% of them singletons. The sample was PBMCs. The receptors were sampled from a woman under 30 in good health and CMV-seropositive.

The V call is TRBV6-5, the J call TRBJ2-3; D is possibly TRBD1 (6 bases). The CDR3 is 15 residues long. The V end lost 6 bases, the J end lost 2 bases, and 15 bases lay between the germline ends. Germline-derived CDR1 and CDR2 are MNHEY and SVGAGI. In DNA form, the CDR3 reads TGTGCCAGCAGCTTAGGGGGACGTTACACAGATACGCAGTATTTT. Encoded protein: CASSLGGRYTDTQYF.

This clone showed up just once. The chain couples TRBV29-1 to TRBJ1-4; 7 nucleotides agree with TRBD1. The germline CDR1 and CDR2 sequences are SQVTM and ANQGSEA. This CDR3 has 13 residues. The trim removed 7 bases at V and 0 bases at J, leaving 2 bases unmatched. The DNA for the CDR3 is TGCAGCGCCGGGACAGCAACTAATGAAAAACTGTTTTTT. This encodes CSAGTATNEKLFF.

CDR3 in DNA: TGTGCCAGTAGTATTGGCCCTTACTATGGCTACACCTTC. Translated, it gives CASSIGPYYGYTF. V gene TRBV19 combines with J gene TRBJ1-2; no clear D. The CDR3 length is 13 residues. Germline loops: CDR1 LNHDA, CDR2 SQIVND (reference sequence). Deletions cut 3 bases from V and 3 bases from J, with 8 bases between. Variable domain in full (rest from reference TRBV19 and TRBJ1-2): DGGITQSPKYLFRKEGQNVTLSCEQNLNHDAMYWYRQDPGQGLRLIYYSQIVNDFQKGDIAEGYSVSREKKESFPLTVTSAQKNPTAFYLCASSIGPYYGYTFGSGTRLTVV.

The gene calls are TRBV27 and TRBJ1-4; D not resolved. The CDR3 runs to 15 residues. Germline V CDR1 and CDR2: MNHEY, SMNVEV (reference sequence). V gave up 6 bases and J gave up 0 bases, with 11 bases separating them. The CDR3 bases are TGTGCCAGCAGGTCGCCCGGTGCAACTAATGAAAAACTGTTTTTT. Translating it yields CASRSPGATNEKLFF. The full variable domain, its missing parts supplied by reference TRBV27 and TRBJ1-4, is EAQVTQNPRYLITVTGKKLTVTCSQNMNHEYMSWYRQDPGLGLRQIYYSMNVEVTDKGDVPEGYKVSRKEKRNFPLILESPSPNQTSLYFCASRSPGATNEKLFFGSGTQLSVL.